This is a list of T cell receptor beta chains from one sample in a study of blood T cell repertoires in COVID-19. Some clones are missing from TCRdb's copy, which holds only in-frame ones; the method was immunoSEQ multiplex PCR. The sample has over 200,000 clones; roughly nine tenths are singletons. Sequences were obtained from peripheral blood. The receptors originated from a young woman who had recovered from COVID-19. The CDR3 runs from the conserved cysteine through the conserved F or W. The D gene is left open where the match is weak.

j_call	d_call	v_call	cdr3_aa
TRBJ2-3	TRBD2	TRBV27	CASSSSGSSTDTQYF
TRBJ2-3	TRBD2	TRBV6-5	CASSYSSYGRKDTQYF
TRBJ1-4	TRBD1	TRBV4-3	CASSYSTGDEKLFF
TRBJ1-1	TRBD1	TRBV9	CASSAGETGVDTEAFF
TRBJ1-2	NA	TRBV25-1	CASSEYEWGGNYGYTF
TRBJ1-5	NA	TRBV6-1	CASSEGGNQPQHF
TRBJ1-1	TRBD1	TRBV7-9	CASSSGTGFGTEAFF
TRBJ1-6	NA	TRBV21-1	CASRIRVAYNSPLHF
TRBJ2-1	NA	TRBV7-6	CASSLDTGGNYNEQFF
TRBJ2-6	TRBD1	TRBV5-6	CASSLDGQVFSGANVLTF
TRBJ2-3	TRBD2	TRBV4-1	CASSPGTSGRTDTQYF
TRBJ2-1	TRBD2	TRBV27	CASRPPTSETYNEQFF
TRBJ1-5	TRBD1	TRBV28	CASTRTGRNQPQHF
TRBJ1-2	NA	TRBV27	CASSWAENYYGYTF
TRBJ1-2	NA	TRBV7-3	CASSSVRGFDGYTF
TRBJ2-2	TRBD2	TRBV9	CASSVPRTSGDTGELFF
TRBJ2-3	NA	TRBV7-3	CASSGPGGDTQYF
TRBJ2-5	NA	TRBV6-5	CASSYAMETQYF
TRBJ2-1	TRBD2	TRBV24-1	CATSETGTTGYNEQFF
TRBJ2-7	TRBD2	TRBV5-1	CASSLATGLAGGSSYEQYF
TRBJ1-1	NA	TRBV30	CAWRGAWAEAFF
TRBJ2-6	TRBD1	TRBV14	CASSQQTGGLSGANVLTF
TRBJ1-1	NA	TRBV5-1	CASSFEISGGSAEAFF
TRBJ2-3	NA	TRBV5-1	CASSLVDGLDTQYF
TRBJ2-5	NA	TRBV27	CASNPSGEPETQYF
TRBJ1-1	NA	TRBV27	CASSLLGGEYTEAFF
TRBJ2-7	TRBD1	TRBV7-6	CASSLGTGGSYEQYF
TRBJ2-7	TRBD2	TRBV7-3	CASSITSGRAIYEQYF
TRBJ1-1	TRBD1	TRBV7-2	CASSLGATGATEAFF
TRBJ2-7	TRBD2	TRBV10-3	CASRGGIFYEQYF
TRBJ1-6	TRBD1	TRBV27	CASSYGQGRSPLHF
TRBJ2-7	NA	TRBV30	CAWRKGGALYEQYF
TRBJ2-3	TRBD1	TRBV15	CATSRDGTGLTTDTQYF
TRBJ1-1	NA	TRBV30	CAWGTVHTEAFF
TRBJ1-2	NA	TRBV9	CASSVAGHPRRYGYTF
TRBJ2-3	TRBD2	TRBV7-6	CASSLDPAGTRSSTDTQYF
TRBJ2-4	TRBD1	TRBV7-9	CASSHPRQGTKNIQYF
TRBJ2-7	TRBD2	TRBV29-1	CSVEANYERGGRGPYEQYF
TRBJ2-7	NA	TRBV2	CASRADSREGGEQYF
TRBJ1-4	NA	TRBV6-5	CASSRTTNEKLFF
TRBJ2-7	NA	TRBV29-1	CSVHRGTPPYEQYF
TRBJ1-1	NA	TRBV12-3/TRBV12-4	CASSLALAGEAFF
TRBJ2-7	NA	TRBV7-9	CASSPLGEQYF
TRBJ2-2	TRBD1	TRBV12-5	CASGLRQGANGELFF
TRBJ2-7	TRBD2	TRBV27	CASRAGTIAYEQYF
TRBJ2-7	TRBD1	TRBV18	CASSPGRDSSYEQYF
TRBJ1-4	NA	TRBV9	CASSPRDMPNEKLFF
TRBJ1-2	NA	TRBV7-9	CASSRQNYGYTF
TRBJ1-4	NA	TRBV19	CASSINLSNEKLFF
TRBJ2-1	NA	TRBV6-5	CASSSFYNEQFF
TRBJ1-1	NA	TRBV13	CASSPPGFTDTEAFF
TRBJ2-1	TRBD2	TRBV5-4	CASSKGRVTSSYNEQFF
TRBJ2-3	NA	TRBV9	CASSATSGVVLTDTQYF
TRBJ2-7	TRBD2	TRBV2	CASSGGTIGTYEQYF
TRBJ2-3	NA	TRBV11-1	CASSLDTDTQYF
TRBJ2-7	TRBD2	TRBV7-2	CASSLVASGRAYEQYF